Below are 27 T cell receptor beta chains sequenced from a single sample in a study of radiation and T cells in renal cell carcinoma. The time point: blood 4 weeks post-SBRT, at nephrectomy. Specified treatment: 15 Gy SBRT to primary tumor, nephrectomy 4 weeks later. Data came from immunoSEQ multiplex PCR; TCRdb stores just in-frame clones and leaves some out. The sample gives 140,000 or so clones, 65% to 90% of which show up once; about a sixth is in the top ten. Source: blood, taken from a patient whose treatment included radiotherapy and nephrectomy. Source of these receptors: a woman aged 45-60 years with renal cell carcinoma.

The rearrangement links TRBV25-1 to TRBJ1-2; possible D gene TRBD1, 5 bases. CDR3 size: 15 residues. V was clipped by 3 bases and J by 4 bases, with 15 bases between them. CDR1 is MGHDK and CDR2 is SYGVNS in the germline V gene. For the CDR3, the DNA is TGTGCCAGCAGTGACCGCGACAGCGTCGGCTATGGCTACACCTTC. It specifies CASSDRDSVGYGYTF.

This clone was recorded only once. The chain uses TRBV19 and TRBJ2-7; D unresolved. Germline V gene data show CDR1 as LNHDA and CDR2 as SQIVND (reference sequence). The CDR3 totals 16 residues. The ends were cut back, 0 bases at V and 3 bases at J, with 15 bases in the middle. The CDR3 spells CASSIEEGLGIYEQYF. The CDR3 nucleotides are TGTGCCAGTAGTATAGAAGAAGGTTTAGGGATCTACGAGCAGTACTTC. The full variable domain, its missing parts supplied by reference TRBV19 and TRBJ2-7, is DGGITQSPKYLFRKEGQNVTLSCEQNLNHDAMYWYRQDPGQGLRLIYYSQIVNDFQKGDIAEGYSVSREKKESFPLTVTSAQKNPTAFYLCASSIEEGLGIYEQYFGPGTRLTVT.

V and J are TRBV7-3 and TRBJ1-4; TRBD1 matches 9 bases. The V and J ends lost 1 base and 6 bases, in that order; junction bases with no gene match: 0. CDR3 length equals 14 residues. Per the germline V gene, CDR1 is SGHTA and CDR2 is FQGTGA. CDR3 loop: CASSLRTGDEKLFF. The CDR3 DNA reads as TGTGCCAGCAGCTTAAGGACAGGGGATGAAAAACTGTTTTTT.

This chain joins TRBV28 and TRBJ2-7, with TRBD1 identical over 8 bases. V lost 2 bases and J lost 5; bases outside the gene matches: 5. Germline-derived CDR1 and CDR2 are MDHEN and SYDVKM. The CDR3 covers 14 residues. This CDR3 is CASSLAQGADEQYF. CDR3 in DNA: TGTGCCAGCAGTTTAGCCCAGGGGGCGGACGAGCAGTACTTC.

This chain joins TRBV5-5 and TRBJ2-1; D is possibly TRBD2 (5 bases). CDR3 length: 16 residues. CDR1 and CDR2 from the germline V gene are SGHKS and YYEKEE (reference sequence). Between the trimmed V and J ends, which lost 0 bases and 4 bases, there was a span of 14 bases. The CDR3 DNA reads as TGTGCCAGCAGCTTGGACTTGGGAGTCCCGTACAATGAGCAGTTCTTC. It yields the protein CASSLDLGVPYNEQFF. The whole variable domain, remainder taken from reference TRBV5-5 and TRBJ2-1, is DAGVTQSPTHLIKTRGQQVTLRCSPISGHKSVSWYQQVLGQGPQFIFQYYEKEERGRGNFPDRFSARQFPNYSSELNVNALLLGDSALYLCASSLDLGVPYNEQFFGPGTRLTVL.

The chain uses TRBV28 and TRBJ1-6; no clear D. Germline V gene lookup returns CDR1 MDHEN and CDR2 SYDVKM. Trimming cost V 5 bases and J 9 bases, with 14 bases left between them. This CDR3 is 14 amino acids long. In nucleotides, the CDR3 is TGTGCCAGCAGTCAAAGGGCCGAGGTTTCACCCCTCCACTTT. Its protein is CASSQRAEVSPLHF.

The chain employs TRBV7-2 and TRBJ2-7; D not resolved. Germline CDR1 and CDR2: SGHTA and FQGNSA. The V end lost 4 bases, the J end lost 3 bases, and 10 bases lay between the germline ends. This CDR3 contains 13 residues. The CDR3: CASSSSPYYEQYF. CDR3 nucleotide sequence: TGTGCCAGCAGCTCCTCCCCCTACTACGAGCAGTACTTC.

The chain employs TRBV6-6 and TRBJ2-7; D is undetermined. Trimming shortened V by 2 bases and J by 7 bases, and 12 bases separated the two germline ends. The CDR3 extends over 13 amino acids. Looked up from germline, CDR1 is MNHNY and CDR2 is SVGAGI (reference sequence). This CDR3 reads CASSYEAVSEQYF. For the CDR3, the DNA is TGTGCCAGCAGTTACGAGGCTGTGTCGGAGCAGTACTTC.

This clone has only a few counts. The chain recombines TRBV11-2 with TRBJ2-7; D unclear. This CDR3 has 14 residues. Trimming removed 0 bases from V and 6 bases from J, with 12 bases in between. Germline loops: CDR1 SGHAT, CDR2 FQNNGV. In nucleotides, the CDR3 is TGTGCCAGCAGCTTAGAGGTGTCCCGCGGCGAGCAGTACTTC. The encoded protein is CASSLEVSRGEQYF.

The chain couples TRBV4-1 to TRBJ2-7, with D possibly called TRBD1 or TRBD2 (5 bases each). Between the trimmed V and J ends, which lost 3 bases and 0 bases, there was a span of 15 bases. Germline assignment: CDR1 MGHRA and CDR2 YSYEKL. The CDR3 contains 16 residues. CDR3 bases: TGCGCCAGCAGCCACGATCGCGCCGGGACCTCCTACGAGCAGTACTTC. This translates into CASSHDRAGTSYEQYF.

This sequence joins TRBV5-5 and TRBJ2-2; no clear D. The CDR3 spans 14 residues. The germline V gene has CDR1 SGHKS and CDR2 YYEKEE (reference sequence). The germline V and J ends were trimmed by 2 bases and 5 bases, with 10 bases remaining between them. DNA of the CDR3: TGTGCCAGCAGCTTTAACCAGGTGACCGGGGAGCTGTTTTTT. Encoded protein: CASSFNQVTGELFF.

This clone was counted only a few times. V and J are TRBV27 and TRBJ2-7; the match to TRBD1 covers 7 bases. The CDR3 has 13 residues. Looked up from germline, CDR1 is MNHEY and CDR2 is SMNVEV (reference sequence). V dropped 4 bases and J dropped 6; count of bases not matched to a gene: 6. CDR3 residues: CASSSTTGTEQYF. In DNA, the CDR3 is TGTGCCAGCAGTTCTACGACAGGGACCGAGCAGTACTTC.

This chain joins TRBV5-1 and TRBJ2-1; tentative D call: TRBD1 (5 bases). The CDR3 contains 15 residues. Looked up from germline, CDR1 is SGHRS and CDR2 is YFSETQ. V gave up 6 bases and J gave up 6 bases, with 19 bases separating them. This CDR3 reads CASTYGALQGNEQFF. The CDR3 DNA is TGCGCCAGCACCTATGGGGCCTTGCAGGGCAATGAGCAGTTCTTC.

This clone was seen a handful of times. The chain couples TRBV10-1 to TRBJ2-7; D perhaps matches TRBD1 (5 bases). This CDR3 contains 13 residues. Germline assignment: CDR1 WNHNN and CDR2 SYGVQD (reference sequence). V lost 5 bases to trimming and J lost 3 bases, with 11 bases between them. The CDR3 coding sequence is TGCGCCAGCAGTCCCGGACATGTCTACGAGCAGTACTTC. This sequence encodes CASSPGHVYEQYF.

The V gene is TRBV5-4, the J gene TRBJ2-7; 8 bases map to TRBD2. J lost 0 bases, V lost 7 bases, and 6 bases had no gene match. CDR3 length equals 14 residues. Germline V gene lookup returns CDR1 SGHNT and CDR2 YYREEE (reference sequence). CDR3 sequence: CASSSGPSSYEQYF. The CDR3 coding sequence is TGTGCCAGCTCTAGCGGGCCTAGCTCCTACGAGCAGTACTTC.

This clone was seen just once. CDR3 amino acids: CASSLGFSGANVLTF. CDR3 DNA sequence: TGTGCCAGCAGCTTAGGATTCAGTGGGGCCAACGTCCTGACTTTC. The rearrangement links TRBV7-2 to TRBJ2-6, with D unresolved. The germline CDR1 and CDR2 sequences are SGHTA and FQGNSA. CDR3 length: 15 residues. Deletions cut 1 base from V and 3 bases from J, with 7 bases between.

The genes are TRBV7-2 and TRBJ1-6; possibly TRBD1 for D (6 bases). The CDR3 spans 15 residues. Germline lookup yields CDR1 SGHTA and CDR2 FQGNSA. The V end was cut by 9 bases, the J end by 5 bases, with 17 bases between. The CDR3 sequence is CASKRTVDNNSPLHF. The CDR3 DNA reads TGTGCCAGTAAGAGGACAGTGGACAATAATTCACCCCTCCACTTT.

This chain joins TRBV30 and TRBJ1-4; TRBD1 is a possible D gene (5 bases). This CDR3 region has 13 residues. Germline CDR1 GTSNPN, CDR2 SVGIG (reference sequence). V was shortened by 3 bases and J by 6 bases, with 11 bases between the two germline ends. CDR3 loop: CAWRGTEHEKLFF. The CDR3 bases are TGTGCCTGGAGGGGGACTGAGCATGAAAAACTGTTTTTT.

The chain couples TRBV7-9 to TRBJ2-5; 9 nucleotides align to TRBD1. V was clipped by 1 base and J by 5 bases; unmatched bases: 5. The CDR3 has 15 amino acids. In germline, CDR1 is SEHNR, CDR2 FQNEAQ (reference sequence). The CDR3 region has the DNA TGTGCCAGCAGCTTAGTGACAGGGGGTGCGGAGACCCAGTACTTC. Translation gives CASSLVTGGAETQYF. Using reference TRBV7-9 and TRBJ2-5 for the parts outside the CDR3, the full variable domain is DTGVSQNPRHKITKRGQNVTFRCDPISEHNRLYWYRQTLGQGPEFLTYFQNEAQLEKSRLLSDRFSAERPKGSFSTLEIQRTEQGDSAMYLCASSLVTGGAETQYFGPGTRLLVL.

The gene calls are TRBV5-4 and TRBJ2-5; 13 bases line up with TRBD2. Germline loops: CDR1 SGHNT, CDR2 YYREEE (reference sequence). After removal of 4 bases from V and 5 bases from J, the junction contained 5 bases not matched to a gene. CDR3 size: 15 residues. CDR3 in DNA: TGTGCCAGCAGCGCCGGGACTAGCGGGAAGGAGACCCAGTACTTC. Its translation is CASSAGTSGKETQYF.

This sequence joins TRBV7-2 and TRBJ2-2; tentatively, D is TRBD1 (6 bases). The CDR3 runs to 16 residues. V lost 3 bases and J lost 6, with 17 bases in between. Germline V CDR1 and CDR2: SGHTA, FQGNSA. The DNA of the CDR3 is TGTGCCAGCAGCTTTCGGCAGGGGATAGGGGCCGGGGAGCTGTTTTTT. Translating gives CASSFRQGIGAGELFF.

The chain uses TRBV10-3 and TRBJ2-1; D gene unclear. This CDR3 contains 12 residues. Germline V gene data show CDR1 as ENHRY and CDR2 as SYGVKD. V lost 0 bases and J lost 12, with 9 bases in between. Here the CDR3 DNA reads TGTGCCATCAGTGAGTCAGCCGGCGGGCAGTTCTTC. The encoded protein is CAISESAGGQFF.

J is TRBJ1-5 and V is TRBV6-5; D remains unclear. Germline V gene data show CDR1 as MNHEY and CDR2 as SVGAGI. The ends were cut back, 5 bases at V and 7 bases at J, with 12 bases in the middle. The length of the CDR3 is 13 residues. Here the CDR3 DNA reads TGTGCCAGCAGTCGGATCCTAGGACAGCCCCAGCATTTT. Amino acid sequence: CASSRILGQPQHF.

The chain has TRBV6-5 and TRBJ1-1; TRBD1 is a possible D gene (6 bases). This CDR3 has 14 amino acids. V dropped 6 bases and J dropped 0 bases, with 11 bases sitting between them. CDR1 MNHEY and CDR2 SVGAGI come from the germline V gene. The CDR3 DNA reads TGTGCCAGCAGATTACAGGGCCTGAACACTGAAGCTTTCTTT. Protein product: CASRLQGLNTEAFF.

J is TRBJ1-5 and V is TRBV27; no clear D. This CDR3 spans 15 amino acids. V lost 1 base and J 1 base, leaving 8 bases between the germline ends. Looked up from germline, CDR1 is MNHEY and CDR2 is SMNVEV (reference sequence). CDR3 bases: TGTGCCAGCAGTTTATATGGGAGAAGCAATCAGCCCCAGCATTTT. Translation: CASSLYGRSNQPQHF.

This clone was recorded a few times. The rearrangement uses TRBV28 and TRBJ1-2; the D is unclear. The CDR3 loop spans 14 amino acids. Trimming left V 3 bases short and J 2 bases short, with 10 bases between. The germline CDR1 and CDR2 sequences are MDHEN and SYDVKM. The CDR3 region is CASSFVGSNYGYTF. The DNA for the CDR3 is TGTGCCAGCAGTTTTGTGGGGTCCAACTATGGCTACACCTTC.

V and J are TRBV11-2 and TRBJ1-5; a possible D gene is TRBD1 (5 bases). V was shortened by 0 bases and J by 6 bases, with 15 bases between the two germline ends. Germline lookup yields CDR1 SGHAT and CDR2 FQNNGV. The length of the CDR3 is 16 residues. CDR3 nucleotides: TGTGCCAGCAGCTTAGAGTACAGGACTAATCTTCAGCCCCAGCATTTT. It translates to CASSLEYRTNLQPQHF.